The next 27 T cell receptor beta chains were all read from a single sample in a study of T cell repertoires in cytomegalovirus infection. In TCRdb, the reads were re-called with MiXCR into one record per CDR3 protein. The sample shows 150,000 to 200,000 distinct CDR3 sequences, more than 9% of them seen only once. Material: PBMCs. The receptors come from a human donor in good health (CMV status not recorded). Some clones in this sample may be carry-over from other donors' samples.

The sample holds many counts of this clonotype. V and J are TRBV7-2 and TRBJ2-4; D might be TRBD2 (5 bases). Trimming removed 1 base at V and 0 bases at J, with 22 bases between. The CDR3 is 20 amino acids. Germline CDR1 and CDR2: SGHTA and FQGNSA. The CDR3, as DNA: TGTGCCAGCAGCTTAGGTAGTTGGACTCACGGTCCTCTAGCCAAAAACATTCAGTACTTC. Translated: CASSLGSWTHGPLAKNIQYF.

This clonotype was seen many times. The chain recombines TRBV19 with TRBJ2-1; D uncertain. The V and J ends lost 1 base and 10 bases respectively, with 11 bases between them. CDR3 length equals 13 residues. The germline CDR1 and CDR2 sequences are LNHDA and SQIVND (reference sequence). DNA for the CDR3: TGTGCCAGTAGTATAGGGAAACAGACCGAGCAGTTCTTC. This gives the protein CASSIGKQTEQFF.

This clonotype was seen ten or more times. The chain employs TRBV24-1 and TRBJ2-7; TRBD1 aligns across 10 bases. The CDR3 is 13 amino acids. Germline assignment: CDR1 KGHDR and CDR2 SFDVKD. The trim removed 7 bases at V and 6 bases at J, leaving 5 bases unmatched. CDR3 nucleotide sequence: TGTGCCACCAGCCGAAGGGACAGGGGCGAGCAGTACTTC. As protein: CATSRRDRGEQYF.

Many counts were recorded for this clonotype. The chain has TRBV6-2 or TRBV6-3 and TRBJ1-5, with D possibly matching TRBD1 (5 bases). CDR1 is MNHEY and CDR2 is SVGEGT in the germline V gene. V lost 5 bases, J lost 0 bases, and 14 bases lay in between. The CDR3 is 16 residues long. CDR3 protein: CASSPRGPSSNQPQHF. CDR3 sequence (DNA): TGTGCCAGCAGTCCCCGGGGCCCGTCTAGCAATCAGCCCCAGCATTTT.

There are many counts of this clonotype. This chain uses TRBV11-2 with TRBJ2-5; 11 bases map to TRBD2. The junction had 7 bases not matched to a gene; V was cut back by 0 bases and J by 7 bases. Germline values: CDR1 SGHAT, CDR2 FQNNGV. The CDR3 has 16 residues. CDR3 sequence reads: CASSLDWTSGLGTQYF. CDR3 nucleotides: TGTGCCAGCAGCTTAGATTGGACTAGCGGGCTTGGGACCCAGTACTTC. The complete variable domain, with remaining parts taken from reference TRBV11-2 and TRBJ2-5, reads EAGVAQSPRYKIIEKRQSVAFWCNPISGHATLYWYQQILGQGPKLLIQFQNNGVVDDSQLPKDRFSAERLKGVDSTLKIQPAKLEDSAVYLCASSLDWTSGLGTQYFGPGTRLLVL.

A note on this clonotype: This may be a read error: a much more frequent sequence differs by one nucleotide. The genes are TRBV2 and TRBJ1-2; the D gene is possibly TRBD1 (5 bases). The V gene's germline CDR1 is SNHLY and CDR2 FYNNEI. V was cut by 0 bases and J by 4 bases, with 18 bases left in between. The CDR3 is made up of 17 amino acids. The CDR3 loop is CASSEAGGDGGFYGYTF. The CDR3 bases are TGTGCCAGCAGTGAAGCGGGAGGCGACGGGGGATTCTATGGCTACACCTTC.

In this sample, this clonotype turned up many times. The rearrangement joins TRBV10-3 to TRBJ1-2; no definite D call. The CDR3 loop spans 13 amino acids. Germline V gives CDR1 ENHRY, CDR2 SYGVKD. Trimming removed 3 bases from V and 8 bases from J, with 13 bases in between. Here the CDR3 DNA reads TGTGCCATCAGTGACGAGGTTAGCAAAGGCTACACCTTC. It codes for CAISDEVSKGYTF.

This sequence joins TRBV19 and TRBJ2-2, with D perhaps matching TRBD2 (5 bases). The CDR3 runs to 16 residues. V lost 3 bases and J 0 bases, leaving 11 bases between the germline ends. Germline V lookup: CDR1 LNHDA, CDR2 SQIVND (reference sequence). The CDR3 sequence: CASSIKGLANTGELFF. The DNA for the CDR3 is TGTGCCAGTAGTATCAAAGGACTCGCGAACACCGGGGAGCTGTTTTTT.

This clonotype showed up just a few times. This chain uses TRBV20-1 with TRBJ2-5; the D is unclear. The germline gives CDR1 DFQATT, CDR2 SNEGSKA (reference sequence). V lost 1 base and J lost 2, with 8 bases in between. The CDR3 is 13 amino acids. CDR3 amino acids: CSARGQAQETQYF. CDR3 coding DNA: TGCAGTGCTAGAGGACAAGCTCAAGAGACCCAGTACTTC.

This clonotype was recorded at least ten times. The J gene is TRBJ2-2, the V gene TRBV7-9; unclear D gene. The germline CDR1 and CDR2 sequences are SEHNR and FQNEAQ (reference sequence). V dropped 2 bases and J dropped 0 bases, with 7 bases sitting between them. This CDR3 has 15 residues. CDR3 sequence (DNA): TGTGCCAGCAGCTTAACCGATACGAACACCGGGGAGCTGTTTTTT. This gives the protein CASSLTDTNTGELFF.

This clonotype was found many times. The chain has TRBV12-3 or TRBV12-4 and TRBJ1-1; no definite D call. V dropped 2 bases and J dropped 3 bases, with 13 bases sitting between them. The CDR3 contains 15 residues. The CDR3 protein is CASSLSSSGYTEAFF. CDR3 nucleotide sequence: TGTGCCAGCAGTTTATCCTCTAGTGGGTACACTGAAGCTTTCTTT.

This clonotype was observed at least ten times. The chain couples TRBV14 to TRBJ2-1; no reliable D call. Germline lookup yields CDR1 SGHDN and CDR2 FVKESK. The CDR3 extends over 12 amino acids. Trimming stripped 4 bases from V and 7 bases from J, with 8 bases between. The CDR3 DNA reads TGTGCCAGCAGCCCAACCACAAATGAGCAGTTCTTC. Its translation: CASSPTTNEQFF.

This clonotype has ten or more counts. The chain is built from TRBV11-2 and TRBJ2-7, with TRBD2 matching over 7 bases. Per the germline V gene, CDR1 is SGHAT and CDR2 is FQNNGV. The CDR3 runs to 13 residues. V was clipped by 5 bases and J by 7 bases; unmatched bases: 8. CDR3 amino acids: CASSGRGIWEQYF. CDR3 nucleotides: TGTGCCAGCAGCGGGCGGGGGATTTGGGAGCAGTACTTC. The variable domain in full, with the rest retrieved from reference TRBV11-2 and TRBJ2-7, is EAGVAQSPRYKIIEKRQSVAFWCNPISGHATLYWYQQILGQGPKLLIQFQNNGVVDDSQLPKDRFSAERLKGVDSTLKIQPAKLEDSAVYLCASSGRGIWEQYFGPGTRLTVT.

This clonotype was seen at least ten times. The chain couples TRBV6-2 or TRBV6-3 to TRBJ2-1; the match to TRBD2 covers 13 bases. The CDR3 has 16 residues. Trimming at V came to 4 bases and at J to 6 bases, leaving 6 bases not matched to a gene. CDR1 is MNHEY and CDR2 is SVGEGT in the germline V gene. CDR3 amino acids: CASSSPGTSGANEQFF. The CDR3, as DNA: TGTGCCAGCAGTTCACCCGGGACTAGCGGGGCCAATGAGCAGTTCTTC.

This clonotype was seen ten or more times. The chain is built from TRBV7-2 and TRBJ1-5, with D unresolved. The CDR3 is made up of 15 amino acids. V lost 0 bases and J 5 bases, leaving 11 bases between the germline ends. Germline CDR1 is SGHTA and CDR2 is FQGNSA. The CDR3 loop reads CASSLALADYQPQHF. CDR3 nucleotides: TGTGCCAGCAGCTTAGCTCTGGCAGATTATCAGCCCCAGCATTTT.

This clonotype occurred many times. The gene calls are TRBV11-2 and TRBJ2-5; D might be TRBD1 (5 bases). Germline values: CDR1 SGHAT, CDR2 FQNNGV. The CDR3 covers 14 residues. With 0 bases removed from V and 6 bases from J, the gap between germline ends came to 11 bases. CDR3 bases: TGTGCCAGCAGCTTAGAGTCAGGGATGAAGACCCAGTACTTC. Translated: CASSLESGMKTQYF.

This chain uses TRBV7-9 with TRBJ2-5, with D unclear. CDR1 is SEHNR, CDR2 FQNEAQ, per germline (reference sequence). This CDR3 contains 15 residues. V was trimmed by 1 base and J by 2 bases, leaving 11 bases between them. The CDR3 spells CASSLDKAKQETQYF. CDR3 in DNA: TGTGCCAGCAGCTTAGATAAGGCGAAGCAAGAGACCCAGTACTTC. Combining the CDR3 with reference TRBV7-9 and TRBJ2-5 gives the whole variable domain DTGVSQNPRHKITKRGQNVTFRCDPISEHNRLYWYRQTLGQGPEFLTYFQNEAQLEKSRLLSDRFSAERPKGSFSTLEIQRTEQGDSAMYLCASSLDKAKQETQYFGPGTRLLVL.

This clonotype showed up many times. This chain connects TRBV7-2 to TRBJ1-4; TRBD1 aligns across 10 bases. Germline values: CDR1 SGHTA, CDR2 FQGNSA. V lost 5 bases to trimming and J lost 0 bases; unmatched junction nucleotides: 6. The CDR3 loop spans 17 amino acids. CDR3 DNA sequence: TGTGCCAGCAGCCTGACAGGGGGCTTTGCAACTAATGAAAAACTGTTTTTT. Translating gives CASSLTGGFATNEKLFF. The full variable domain, its missing parts supplied by reference TRBV7-2 and TRBJ1-4, is GAGVSQSPSNKVTEKGKDVELRCDPISGHTALYWYRQSLGQGLEFLIYFQGNSAPDKSGLPSDRFSAERTGGSVSTLTIQRTQQEDSAVYLCASSLTGGFATNEKLFFGSGTQLSVL.

Concerning this clonotype: This is likely a read error, given that the CDR3 carries no conserved phenylalanine or tryptophan at its end. The chain couples TRBV28 to TRBJ2-7; D ambiguous. The V gene lost 2 bases and the J gene lost 4 bases, with 12 bases spanning the gap. Germline V lookup: CDR1 MDHEN, CDR2 SYDVKM. This CDR3 has 14 amino acids. Written as DNA, the CDR3 is TGTGCCAGCAGTTTAAGGGTTAAACATTACGAGCAGTACTCC. It yields the protein CASSLRVKHYEQYS.

This clonotype appeared many times. V is TRBV7-8 and J is TRBJ2-5, with D hard to call. The germline V and J ends were trimmed by 1 base and 1 base, with 7 bases remaining between them. The CDR3 contains 14 residues. The germline V gene encodes CDR1 SGHVS and CDR2 FQNEAQ. The chain's CDR3 is CASSLVRAQETQYF. The CDR3 bases are TGTGCCAGCAGCTTAGTTAGAGCCCAAGAGACCCAGTACTTC.

This clonotype was counted ten times or more. This sequence joins TRBV4-1 and TRBJ2-5; 8 bases agree with TRBD1. Germline V gives CDR1 MGHRA, CDR2 YSYEKL. The CDR3 consists of 16 residues. J lost 6 bases, V lost 0 bases, and 9 bases had no gene match. CDR3 coding DNA: TGCGCCAGCAGCCAAGAAGGGCCAGGGGGCATGCAGACCCAGTACTTC. It translates to CASSQEGPGGMQTQYF.

This clonotype was picked up a small number of times. V is TRBV4-3 and J is TRBJ1-1; D is possibly TRBD1 (5 bases). The V end was cut by 1 base, the J end by 3 bases, with 6 bases between. Germline CDR1 reads LGHNA; CDR2 reads YSLEER. The CDR3 is 13 residues long. CDR3 protein: CASSQAGYTEAFF. Written as DNA, the CDR3 is TGCGCCAGCAGCCAAGCAGGGTACACTGAAGCTTTCTTT.

This clonotype showed up many times. This chain connects TRBV7-8 to TRBJ1-1; the D gene is possibly TRBD1 (6 bases). This CDR3 has 14 amino acids. Trimming pared 5 bases from V and 1 base from J, leaving 11 bases between. Germline-derived CDR1 and CDR2 are SGHVS and FQNEAQ. CDR3 bases: TGTGCCAGCAGCACGGGACACCCGAACACTGAAGCTTTCTTT. Protein product: CASSTGHPNTEAFF.

This clonotype has ten or more counts. This chain connects TRBV7-2 to TRBJ2-2; D is unclear. This CDR3 region has 14 residues. V lost 5 bases, J lost 6 bases, and 13 bases lay in between. From germline, CDR1 is SGHTA and CDR2 FQGNSA. This CDR3 reads CASSPPIPAGELFF. The CDR3 DNA sequence: TGTGCCAGCAGCCCACCCATTCCCGCCGGGGAGCTGTTTTTT. Variable domain in full (rest from reference TRBV7-2 and TRBJ2-2): GAGVSQSPSNKVTEKGKDVELRCDPISGHTALYWYRQSLGQGLEFLIYFQGNSAPDKSGLPSDRFSAERTGGSVSTLTIQRTQQEDSAVYLCASSPPIPAGELFFGEGSRLTVL.

This clonotype was counted many times. V and J are TRBV7-2 and TRBJ2-4; 9 nucleotides agree with TRBD2. V dropped 5 bases and J dropped 5; count of bases not matched to a gene: 10. Germline lookup yields CDR1 SGHTA and CDR2 FQGNSA. CDR3 length: 16 amino acids. The CDR3 DNA reads as TGTGCCAGCAGCCCCATACTAGCGGGCCCGCAAAACATTCAGTACTTC. This translates into CASSPILAGPQNIQYF.

This clonotype occurred many times. The chain recombines TRBV28 with TRBJ1-3; 12 nucleotides line up with TRBD1. The CDR3 consists of 14 residues. Germline V gives CDR1 MDHEN, CDR2 SYDVKM. After removal of 8 bases from V and 3 bases from J, the junction contained 2 bases not matched to a gene. CDR3 sequence reads: CASGDRGLGNTIYF. Here the CDR3 DNA reads TGTGCCAGCGGGGACAGGGGGCTTGGAAACACCATATATTTT.

This clonotype occurred many times. The chain links TRBV7-2 to TRBJ2-1; 7 bases are a match to TRBD2. V lost 7 bases, J lost 1 base, and 10 bases stayed unmatched. Germline V gene data show CDR1 as SGHTA and CDR2 as FQGNSA. This CDR3 region has 16 residues. CDR3 nucleotide sequence: TGTGCCAGCACAGGAGTGGGAGGGAATTCCTACAATGAGCAGTTCTTC. Amino acid sequence: CASTGVGGNSYNEQFF.